Below, one T cell receptor beta chain is given with its context. The age range of participants was about 18 to 95 years, with residence in under 25 US areas. The J segment lost 2 bases and the V segment lost 3 bases, leaving 4 bases of the junction unmatched. The CDR3 totals 14 residues. Germline assignment: CDR1 KGHSH and CDR2 LQKENI. This entry is derived from a study of blood T cell repertoires in COVID-19. Study summary: Both acute and convalescent COVID-19 samples were obtained from the United States, Italy and Spain. PBMCs, B-cell-depleted T cells, or T cells provided the cDNA or gDNA that made up the material.

In the study's own analysis: Amplified reference gene primers provided the basis for estimating nucleated cell counts. Assay used: immunoSEQ multiplex PCR; TCRdb lists only in-frame clones, some missing. The V and J calls and clone size are taken from that table; D and trimming were inferred from the DNA. The sample includes about 210,000 clones, around 90% of them seen just once. This TCR was sampled from a man between 18 and 35 years old with acute COVID-19. The sequenced sample consisted of PBMCs or T cells enriched from blood (not recorded which). The chain has TRBV18 and TRBJ2-7; the match to TRBD2 covers 7 bases. CDR3 coding DNA: TGTGCCAGCTCACCCGCTAGCGGTCCCTACGAGCAGTACTTC. Its translation: CASSPASGPYEQYF.